This passage covers 8 T cell receptor beta chains from one sample sequenced in a study of T-cell memory formation after mild COVID-19. TCRdb itself ran the 5' RACE reads through MiXCR, one entry per CDR3 protein. In the table there are fewer than 400,000 distinct CDR3 sequences, 16% of which are singletons. Material: PBMCs or a T cell subset sorted from them (not recorded which). The receptors shown here come from a man between 18 and 35 years old who had mild COVID-19 (a few samples of this study predate the infection). Cell type and time point are not known.

The sample holds a few counts of this clonotype. CDR3 sequence: CASSGGGYTGELFF. DNA for the CDR3: TGCGCCAGCAGTGGCGGGGGCTACACCGGGGAGCTGTTTTTT. The J gene is TRBJ2-2, the V gene TRBV5-1, with a tentative D call TRBD2 (7 bases). Germline lookup yields CDR1 SGHRS and CDR2 YFSETQ. There are 14 residues in the CDR3. V lost 5 bases and J 3 bases, leaving 11 bases between the germline ends.

This chain links TRBV7-3 with TRBJ2-3; D might be TRBD1 (6 bases). V was cut by 1 base and J by 3 bases, with 11 bases left in between. The CDR3 length is 15 residues. CDR1 is SGHTA, CDR2 FQGTGA, per germline. The chain's CDR3 is CASSLNRDPTDTQYF. The CDR3 DNA sequence: TGTGCCAGCAGCTTAAACAGGGACCCGACAGATACGCAGTATTTT.

This clonotype came up a few times. This chain joins TRBV4-3 and TRBJ2-3; no definite D call. The V and J ends lost 0 bases and 1 base respectively, with 8 bases between them. Per the germline V gene, CDR1 is LGHNA and CDR2 is YSLEER. The CDR3 consists of 15 residues. In DNA form, the CDR3 reads TGCGCCAGCAGCCAAGATTCTCGGGGCACAGATACGCAGTATTTT. Translating gives CASSQDSRGTDTQYF.

The chain has TRBV4-1 and TRBJ2-7, with unresolved D. Germline V gene data show CDR1 as MGHRA and CDR2 as YSYEKL. V lost 1 base, J lost 3 bases, and 13 bases lay in between. There are 15 residues in the CDR3. DNA of the CDR3: TGCGCCAGCAGCCAAGTGAGCAGTTCGGGCTACGAGCAGTACTTC. It specifies CASSQVSSSGYEQYF.

This clonotype was counted between two and nine times. The chain uses TRBV3-1 and TRBJ1-1; TRBD1 matches 10 bases. The germline CDR1 and CDR2 sequences are LGHDT and YNNKEL (reference sequence). The CDR3 covers 15 residues. Trimming took 4 bases from V and 1 from J; bases not matched to a gene: 3. The CDR3 loop is CASSPRTGGNTEAFF. DNA for the CDR3: TGTGCCAGCAGCCCAAGGACAGGGGGGAACACTGAAGCTTTCTTT.

The chain employs TRBV3-1 and TRBJ1-1; D unclear. Germline V gene lookup returns CDR1 LGHDT and CDR2 YNNKEL (reference sequence). V lost 1 base, J lost 10 bases, and 10 bases lay in between. The CDR3 runs to 12 residues. CDR3 residues: CASSQGELRAFF. In nucleotides, the CDR3 is TGTGCCAGCAGCCAAGGGGAACTCAGAGCTTTCTTT.

The chain uses TRBV6-1 and TRBJ1-1; D unclear. The V end lost 2 bases, the J end lost 6 bases, and 4 bases lay between the germline ends. From germline, CDR1 is MNHNS and CDR2 SASEGT. The CDR3 spans 11 residues. CDR3 in DNA: TGTGCCAGCAGTGAAAACCCTGAAGCTTTCTTT. Its protein product is CASSENPEAFF.

This clonotype was seen only a few times. The V and J genes are TRBV24-1 and TRBJ1-2; a weak D match, TRBD1 (5 bases). The V end was cut by 4 bases, the J end by 2 bases, with 16 bases between. The CDR3 extends over 16 amino acids. The germline gives CDR1 KGHDR, CDR2 SFDVKD. The CDR3 sequence: CATSDPGQKGNYGYTF. The CDR3 nucleotides are TGTGCCACCAGTGACCCTGGACAAAAAGGCAACTATGGCTACACCTTC.